Listed here are 24 T cell receptor beta chains from one sample, sequenced in a study of identical twins. TCRdb re-called the 5' RACE reads through MiXCR, storing one row per CDR3 protein. This table has roughly 240,000 distinct CDR3 sequences, 6% to 8.5% appearing once. This sample also appeared in a second study, on yellow fever vaccine responses in identical twins.

What was sequenced was CD8+ T cells sorted from blood. These receptor sequences come from a woman between 18 and 29 years old in good health.

The CDR3 loop reads CASSTTAYNEQFF. CDR3 sequence (DNA): TGTGCCAGCAGTACAACAGCGTACAATGAGCAGTTCTTC. The V call is TRBV12-3 or TRBV12-4, the J call TRBJ2-1, with D uncertain. With 5 bases removed from V and 4 bases from J, the gap between germline ends came to 9 bases. The CDR3 is 13 amino acids.

This clonotype was observed at least ten times. CDR3 region: CASRPTHRGRERTGELFF. In DNA form, the CDR3 reads TGTGCCAGCAGACCAACCCACCGGGGGCGGGAGAGGACCGGGGAGCTGTTTTTT. V and J are TRBV12-3 or TRBV12-4 and TRBJ2-2, with D perhaps TRBD2 (7 bases). V dropped 6 bases and J dropped 5 bases, with 25 bases sitting between them. This CDR3 region has 18 residues.

This clonotype came up a few times. V gene TRBV20-1 combines with J gene TRBJ2-1, with 15 nucleotides matching TRBD2. Germline loops: CDR1 DFQATT, CDR2 SNEGSKA (reference sequence). This CDR3 is built from 18 residues. V lost 5 bases and J lost 0; bases outside the gene matches: 8. The CDR3: CSAVLGLAGGYSYNEQFF. In DNA form, the CDR3 reads TGCAGTGCTGTCCTGGGACTAGCGGGAGGTTACTCCTACAATGAGCAGTTCTTC.

The rearrangement joins TRBV5-1 to TRBJ2-1, with 9 nucleotides matching TRBD1. The germline gives CDR1 SGHRS, CDR2 YFSETQ. The CDR3 extends over 14 amino acids. The V segment lost 4 bases and the J segment 5 bases; nucleotides outside the gene matches: 4. In DNA, the CDR3 is TGCGCCAGCAGCGGTCGGACAGGGGACAATGAGCAGTTCTTC. Translating it yields CASSGRTGDNEQFF.

V gene TRBV6-1 combines with J gene TRBJ2-3; TRBD2 aligns across 13 bases. This CDR3 has 16 residues. The germline gives CDR1 MNHNS, CDR2 SASEGT. J gave up 4 bases and V 4 bases, and 5 bases lay outside the gene matches. CDR3 bases: TGTGCCAGCAGTGTTACTAGCGGGGGGGCCCCAGATACGCAGTATTTT. As protein: CASSVTSGGAPDTQYF.

This clonotype has a handful of counts. The chain carries TRBV13 and TRBJ2-2; 7 nucleotides align to TRBD2. Germline V gene lookup returns CDR1 PRHDT and CDR2 FYEKMQ (reference sequence). After removal of 3 bases from V and 9 bases from J, the junction contained 7 bases not matched to a gene. The CDR3 runs to 14 residues. The CDR3 coding sequence is TGTGCCAGCAGCTTGGGCCTAGCGGATCGGGAGCTGTTTTTT. Residues: CASSLGLADRELFF.

This clonotype has just one count. This chain uses TRBV6-4 with TRBJ2-1, with D perhaps TRBD2 (6 bases). The CDR3 sequence is 14 residues long. Germline V gene data show CDR1 as MRHNA and CDR2 as SNTAGT. The V and J ends lost 1 base and 8 bases respectively, with 12 bases between them. The chain's CDR3 is CASSDYPGVDEQFF. CDR3 bases: TGTGCCAGCAGTGACTATCCGGGGGTGGATGAGCAGTTCTTC.

The V and J genes are TRBV28 and TRBJ2-5; D perhaps matches TRBD1 (6 bases). V was pared by 6 bases and J by 1 base, with 15 bases between. This CDR3 comprises 15 residues. The germline gives CDR1 MDHEN, CDR2 SYDVKM. CDR3: CASRHSTGSQETQYF. In DNA form, the CDR3 reads TGTGCCAGCAGACACTCAACAGGGTCCCAAGAGACCCAGTACTTC.

The chain couples TRBV28 to TRBJ2-1, with unresolved D. The germline V gene has CDR1 MDHEN and CDR2 SYDVKM. This CDR3 is built from 15 residues. Trimming stripped 4 bases from V and 5 bases from J, with 15 bases between. Here the CDR3 DNA reads TGTGCCAGCAGTTATGTTCGGATTCAAGACAATGAGCAGTTCTTC. It specifies CASSYVRIQDNEQFF.

The rearrangement uses TRBV4-1 and TRBJ2-5; 11 nucleotides line up with TRBD2. Unmatched junction bases numbered 9, after V lost 1 base and J lost 5 bases. This CDR3 is 17 amino acids long. Germline values: CDR1 MGHRA, CDR2 YSYEKL. The CDR3 DNA reads TGCGCCAGCAGCCAAGTCAGGCTAGCGGGAGGTGGGGAGACCCAGTACTTC. It is translated as CASSQVRLAGGGETQYF.

The chain combines TRBV10-3 with TRBJ1-5; D is ambiguous. The CDR3 spans 13 residues. The V and J ends lost 2 bases and 8 bases respectively, with 10 bases between them. CDR1 is ENHRY and CDR2 is SYGVKD in the germline V gene. CDR3 DNA: TGTGCCATCAGTGAGGCGGGAGAGGAGCCCCAGCATTTT. This gives the protein CAISEAGEEPQHF.

This clonotype came up a few times. The V and J genes are TRBV7-9 and TRBJ2-1, with 8 bases matching TRBD2. This CDR3 spans 15 amino acids. The junction had 10 bases not matched to a gene; V was cut back by 8 bases and J by 4 bases. Germline CDR1 and CDR2: SEHNR and FQNEAQ (reference sequence). The DNA for the CDR3 is TGTGCCAGCCAAGAGGCCGCTAGCGGGTACAATGAGCAGTTCTTC. Residues: CASQEAASGYNEQFF.

V and J are TRBV6-1 and TRBJ2-7; D is tentatively TRBD1 or TRBD2 (6 bases each). Germline CDR1 and CDR2: MNHNS and SASEGT. CDR3 size: 17 residues. The germline V and J ends were trimmed by 7 bases and 0 bases, with 22 bases remaining between them. CDR3 nucleotide sequence: TGTGCCAGCAATCGCGCGGGGAGGAAGGGGGGCTCCTACGAGCAGTACTTC. Its translation is CASNRAGRKGGSYEQYF.

This clonotype was recorded a few times. The V gene is TRBV12-3 or TRBV12-4, the J gene TRBJ1-2, with 9 bases aligning to TRBD1. The V and J ends lost 5 bases and 8 bases, in that order; junction bases with no gene match: 6. The length of the CDR3 is 13 residues. This CDR3 reads CASSPGQGSGYTF. CDR3 in DNA: TGTGCCAGCAGTCCCGGACAGGGGTCGGGCTACACCTTC.

Comments on this clonotype: The junction shows a germline mismatch at one end, possibly a read error. The V gene is TRBV12-3 or TRBV12-4, the J gene TRBJ2-1; perhaps TRBD2 as D (5 bases). The CDR3 contains 15 residues. CDR3 sequence reads: CTSSLIGVLYNEQFF. In DNA form, the CDR3 reads TGTACCAGCAGTTTGATCGGGGTCCTCTACAATGAGCAGTTCTTC.

Ten or more counts support this clonotype. The rearrangement uses TRBV6-1 and TRBJ2-1; tentative D call: TRBD2 (5 bases). Germline CDR1 reads MNHNS; CDR2 reads SASEGT. Between the trimmed V and J ends, which lost 2 bases and 3 bases, there was a span of 11 bases. This CDR3 has 15 residues. The chain's CDR3 is CASSELGAYYNEQFF. DNA for the CDR3: TGTGCCAGCAGTGAATTGGGAGCCTACTACAATGAGCAGTTCTTC.

In this sample, this clonotype turned up a few times. The V gene is TRBV28, the J gene TRBJ1-5; 8 bases match TRBD1. Germline CDR1 reads MDHEN; CDR2 reads SYDVKM. The V and J ends lost 6 bases and 2 bases, in that order; junction bases with no gene match: 6. This CDR3 has 15 amino acids. The CDR3 protein is CASRTDRARNQPQHF. The CDR3 coding sequence is TGTGCCAGCAGGACGGACAGGGCGCGCAATCAGCCCCAGCATTTT. Based on the CDR3 plus reference TRBV28 and TRBJ1-5, the full variable domain is DVKVTQSSRYLVKRTGEKVFLECVQDMDHENMFWYRQDPGLGLRLIYFSYDVKMKEKGDIPEGYSVSREKKERFSLILESASTNQTSMYLCASRTDRARNQPQHFGDGTRLSIL.

The CDR3 nucleotides are TGTGCCACCAGTGATTTTGGGACAGGCTACAATGAGCAGTTCTTC. This translates into CATSDFGTGYNEQFF. The chain couples TRBV24-1 to TRBJ2-1, with 8 bases identical to TRBD1. The CDR3 loop spans 15 amino acids. V shed 1 base and J 3 bases; nucleotides not matched to a gene: 1. Per the germline V gene, CDR1 is KGHDR and CDR2 is SFDVKD.

The chain is built from TRBV29-1 and TRBJ2-1; D gene uncertain. Germline V gene data show CDR1 as SQVTM and CDR2 as ANQGSEA. Trimming took off 7 bases at V and 4 bases at J, with 14 bases between the two ends. There are 13 residues in the CDR3. The CDR3 region has the DNA TGCAGCGGGTACACCGACCATTACAATGAGCAGTTCTTC. This encodes CSGYTDHYNEQFF.

The J gene is TRBJ2-1, the V gene TRBV7-9, with TRBD2 as a possible D gene (5 bases). Trimming cost V 5 bases and J 8 bases, with 13 bases left between them. The CDR3 covers 13 residues. Germline CDR1 reads SEHNR; CDR2 reads FQNEAQ (reference sequence). The CDR3: CASSDRSRDEQFF. The CDR3 nucleotides are TGTGCCAGCAGCGATCGATCGAGGGATGAGCAGTTCTTC.

The chain carries TRBV10-3 and TRBJ2-7; the D is unclear. V lost 3 bases, J lost 0 bases, and 9 bases lay in between. Germline lookup yields CDR1 ENHRY and CDR2 SYGVKD. This CDR3 is built from 14 residues. This CDR3 is CAISDPGSSYEQYV. The CDR3 region has the DNA TGTGCCATCAGTGACCCAGGCAGCTCCTACGAGCAGTACGTC.

This clonotype is deemed medium-sized. The chain uses TRBV6-4 and TRBJ1-1; D perhaps matches TRBD1 (5 bases). This CDR3 is built from 14 residues. Germline CDR1 reads MRHNA; CDR2 reads SNTAGT. Trimming shortened V by 6 bases and J by 1 base, and 12 bases separated the two germline ends. The CDR3 region is CASSAGGENTEAFF. The CDR3 DNA sequence: TGTGCCAGCAGCGCCGGGGGTGAGAACACTGAAGCTTTCTTT.

This clonotype came up a few times. This chain connects TRBV6-2 or TRBV6-3 to TRBJ2-3, with 10 bases lining up with TRBD2. This CDR3 is built from 15 residues. The junction had 9 bases not matched to a gene; V was cut back by 6 bases and J by 6 bases. From germline, CDR1 is MNHEY and CDR2 SVGEGT. The CDR3, as DNA: TGTGCCAGCAGCACCCTGACTAGCGGGTTTGATACGCAGTATTTT. Protein product: CASSTLTSGFDTQYF.

The table lists this clonotype with many counts. The rearrangement uses TRBV7-9 and TRBJ2-1; D perhaps matches TRBD1 (6 bases). The CDR3 has 12 amino acids. In germline, CDR1 is SEHNR, CDR2 FQNEAQ (reference sequence). The germline V and J ends were trimmed by 11 bases and 3 bases, with 11 bases remaining between them. CDR3 sequence: CAGEQGYNEQFF. CDR3 bases: TGTGCCGGGGAACAGGGCTACAATGAGCAGTTCTTC.